These 8 T cell receptor beta chains were all obtained from the same sample, sequenced in a study of human T cells and chemical hapten exposure. TCRdb used MiXCR to reprocess the RACE reads, holding one entry per CDR3 protein. The sample lists approximately 87,000 distinct CDR3 sequences; 9.5% to 12% were seen once. The time point is: patch test 2, 6 weeks after DPC sensitization. Sample treatment: therapeutic diphenylcyclopropenone sensitization with weekly scalp DPC. The sequencing here drew on whole blood, taken in connection with sensitization to the hapten diphenylcyclopropenone (DPC). These receptors were taken from a woman in her thirties or forties with alopecia areata. Some clones in this sample may be carry-over from other donors' samples.

This clonotype was found a few times. The rearrangement uses TRBV6-5 and TRBJ2-2, with a weak D call TRBD2 (5 bases). The V gene lost 10 bases and the J gene lost 4 bases, with 7 bases spanning the gap. Germline loops: CDR1 MNHEY, CDR2 SVGAGI. There are 11 residues in the CDR3. CDR3 DNA: TGTGCCATCCGGGGCACCGGGGAGCTGTTTTTT. The encoded protein is CAIRGTGELFF.

This clonotype was detected ten times or more. This chain joins TRBV18 and TRBJ2-5; 10 nucleotides match TRBD2. With 6 bases clipped from V and 4 bases from J, the junction kept 2 bases outside the gene matches. This CDR3 region has 13 residues. Germline V gene lookup returns CDR1 KGHSH and CDR2 LQKENI. Here the CDR3 DNA reads TGTGCCAGCTCCCGGACTAGCGGAGAGACCCAGTACTTC. Amino acids: CASSRTSGETQYF.

This clonotype was counted at least ten times. The V and J genes are TRBV3-1 and TRBJ2-5, with 8 bases fitting TRBD2. CDR1 and CDR2 (germline): LGHDT, YNNKEL (reference sequence). CDR3 length equals 15 residues. Unmatched junction bases numbered 8, after V lost 4 bases and J lost 4 bases. CDR3 nucleotide sequence: TGTGCCAGCAGCCTGGGAGGGCTAGCGGGAGAGACCCAGTACTTC. Translation gives CASSLGGLAGETQYF.

The rearrangement links TRBV28 to TRBJ2-4, with TRBD2 matching over 7 bases. The length of the CDR3 is 15 residues. CDR1 MDHEN and CDR2 SYDVKM come from the germline V gene. V was clipped by 2 bases and J by 2 bases; unmatched bases: 3. The CDR3 loop is CASSLSGTTKNIQYF. CDR3 DNA sequence: TGTGCCAGCAGTTTAAGTGGGACTACCAAAAACATTCAGTACTTC.

Only a few counts were recorded for this clonotype. The chain links TRBV28 to TRBJ1-2; 9 nucleotides match TRBD1. V gave up 4 bases and J gave up 0 bases; unmatched junction bases: 9. Germline V gives CDR1 MDHEN, CDR2 SYDVKM. The CDR3 sequence is 17 residues long. CDR3 bases: TGTGCCAGCAGTTCCGGACAGGGGCACGGAGCTAACTATGGCTACACCTTC. This encodes CASSSGQGHGANYGYTF.

This clonotype was found a few times. V usage is TRBV25-1 and J usage is TRBJ2-3; no clear D. The germline V gene has CDR1 MGHDK and CDR2 SYGVNS. The ends were cut back, 3 bases at V and 5 bases at J, with 9 bases in the middle. The CDR3 has 13 amino acids. CDR3: CASSEGARDTQYF. CDR3 coding DNA: TGTGCCAGCAGTGAGGGTGCTAGAGATACGCAGTATTTT.

CDR3 nucleotides: TGCAGCGTTGAAGGGGACAGGAGCACTGAAGCTTTCTTT. Residues: CSVEGDRSTEAFF. The V and J genes are TRBV29-1 and TRBJ1-1, with 8 bases that match TRBD1. Germline CDR1 reads SQVTM; CDR2 reads ANQGSEA. The CDR3 is 13 residues long. The ends lost 1 base at V and 4 bases at J; junction bases unmatched: 2.

The table lists this clonotype with many counts. CDR3 coding DNA: TGTGCCAGTCGTTGGGCCCCCTACCAACAAGAGACCCAGTACTTC. Protein product: CASRWAPYQQETQYF. The rearrangement uses TRBV6-2 or TRBV6-3 and TRBJ2-5; no reliable D call. V lost 9 bases and J lost 2, with 19 bases in between. The CDR3 spans 15 residues. The germline CDR1 and CDR2 sequences are MNHEY and SVGEGT.